This T cell receptor beta chain was found in a study of blood T cell repertoires in COVID-19. This clone came up once. Measured with immunoSEQ multiplex PCR; TCRdb has only the in-frame clones, and not every one. The sample has approximately 220,000 clones; around four fifths are singletons. The TCR was taken from a man between 40 and 49 years old with acute or convalescent COVID-19. The sequenced material came from peripheral blood.

In nucleotides, the CDR3 is TGTGCCAGCAGTCCGACGACGGGCGAGCAGTACTTC. Translating gives CASSPTTGEQYF. V is TRBV27 and J is TRBJ2-7; D uncertain. CDR1 and CDR2 from the germline V gene are MNHEY and SMNVEV (reference sequence). The V gene lost 5 bases and the J gene lost 6 bases, with 11 bases spanning the gap. CDR3 size: 12 residues.